These 22 T cell receptor beta chains were all obtained from the same sample, sequenced in a study of T cells in Graves' hyperthyroidism and ophthalmopathy. Amplified TCR beta CDR3 regions came from RNA transcripts. HTBI primers were used for first-round RT-PCR of the TCR CDR3. TCRdb reanalysed the multiplex PCR reads using MiXCR and keeps one entry per CDR3 protein. The data contain 400,000 to 600,000 distinct CDR3 sequences, 15% to 20% of them singletons. Sequencing input: blood. These receptors were collected from a woman aged 25 to 39 with Graves' ophthalmopathy.

This clonotype appeared a few times. The gene calls are TRBV29-1 and TRBJ2-3; 8 bases align to TRBD1. The CDR3 contains 15 residues. V shed 3 bases, J shed 1 base, and the junction held 6 bases outside the gene matches. The V gene's germline CDR1 is SQVTM and CDR2 ANQGSEA. The CDR3 region is CSVEAGTGGTDTQYF. Here the CDR3 DNA reads TGCAGCGTTGAGGCTGGGACAGGAGGCACAGATACGCAGTATTTT.

This clonotype was seen more than once but under ten times. The chain joins TRBV12-3 or TRBV12-4 to TRBJ1-3, with TRBD1 identical over 7 bases. The CDR3 consists of 14 residues. With 6 bases clipped from V and 2 bases from J, the junction kept 4 bases outside the gene matches. CDR3 nucleotide sequence: TGTGCCAGCAGCTCCGACAGGGCTGGAAACACCATATATTTT. Amino acid sequence: CASSSDRAGNTIYF.

This clonotype appeared many times. The genes are TRBV5-1 and TRBJ2-7; D possibly corresponds to TRBD2 (6 bases). This CDR3 has 14 amino acids. Trimming cost V 4 bases and J 6 bases, with 17 bases left between them. Germline-derived CDR1 and CDR2 are SGHRS and YFSETQ. The CDR3 nucleotides read TGCGCCAGCAGCCCCTCCCTGACTAGGGGCGAGCAGTACTTC. Encoded protein: CASSPSLTRGEQYF.

The rearrangement links TRBV19 to TRBJ2-7; TRBD2 is a possible D gene (6 bases). This CDR3 comprises 15 residues. Trimming left V 3 bases short and J 2 bases short, with 14 bases between. The germline CDR1 and CDR2 sequences are LNHDA and SQIVND (reference sequence). CDR3 DNA: TGTGCCAGTAGTATTGACAACGGGGGAACCTACGAGCAGTACTTC. It is translated as CASSIDNGGTYEQYF. Full variable domain (outside the CDR3, taken from reference TRBV19 and TRBJ2-7): DGGITQSPKYLFRKEGQNVTLSCEQNLNHDAMYWYRQDPGQGLRLIYYSQIVNDFQKGDIAEGYSVSREKKESFPLTVTSAQKNPTAFYLCASSIDNGGTYEQYFGPGTRLTVT.

This clonotype was counted many times. The V gene is TRBV12-3 or TRBV12-4, the J gene TRBJ1-2, with TRBD1 matching 9 bases. The CDR3 is 17 residues long. The J segment lost 3 bases and the V segment lost 6 bases, leaving 14 bases of the junction unmatched. The CDR3 region is CASRDPGQGYRDYGYTF. CDR3 DNA sequence: TGTGCCAGCAGGGATCCGGGACAGGGCTACCGGGACTATGGCTACACCTTC.

This clonotype was seen ten or more times. The genes are TRBV27 and TRBJ2-3, with D perhaps TRBD2 (6 bases). V was cut by 4 bases and J by 4 bases, with 9 bases left in between. Germline V gene data show CDR1 as MNHEY and CDR2 as SMNVEV (reference sequence). The CDR3 has 13 amino acids. CDR3 nucleotide sequence: TGTGCCAGCAGTTGGAGGGTTGCAGATACGCAGTATTTT. It encodes CASSWRVADTQYF.

This clonotype was seen many times. The J gene is TRBJ2-3, the V gene TRBV7-9; 7 bases are shared with TRBD2. After removal of 0 bases from V and 6 bases from J, the junction contained 15 bases not matched to a gene. This CDR3 has 18 amino acids. CDR1 is SEHNR and CDR2 is FQNEAQ in the germline V gene (reference sequence). CDR3 loop: CASSLARGSGPSVDTQYF. CDR3 DNA: TGTGCCAGCAGCTTAGCGAGGGGTAGCGGGCCCAGCGTGGATACGCAGTATTTT. Drawing the rest from reference TRBV7-9 and TRBJ2-3, the complete variable domain is DTGVSQNPRHKITKRGQNVTFRCDPISEHNRLYWYRQTLGQGPEFLTYFQNEAQLEKSRLLSDRFSAERPKGSFSTLEIQRTEQGDSAMYLCASSLARGSGPSVDTQYFGPGTRLTVL.

This clonotype has a handful of counts. The J gene is TRBJ1-2, the V gene TRBV29-1, with D uncertain. Germline CDR1 reads SQVTM; CDR2 reads ANQGSEA. V dropped 5 bases and J dropped 7 bases, with 14 bases sitting between them. The CDR3 length is 12 residues. CDR3 nucleotides: TGCAGCGTTCTTGTGTTTAGGGCTGGCTACACCTTC. Amino acids: CSVLVFRAGYTF.

This clonotype was seen at least ten times. V and J are TRBV18 and TRBJ2-1; D ambiguous. Germline V gene data show CDR1 as KGHSH and CDR2 as LQKENI. Trimming removed 2 bases from V and 0 bases from J, with 8 bases in between. This CDR3 has 15 amino acids. DNA for the CDR3: TGTGCCAGCTCACCAAAAACGGTCTCCTACAATGAGCAGTTCTTC. It specifies CASSPKTVSYNEQFF.

CDR3 loop: CASSPDITASEQYF. CDR3 sequence (DNA): TGTGCCAGCAGTCCCGACATAACAGCGAGCGAGCAGTACTTC. The chain carries TRBV6-1 and TRBJ2-7, with D unresolved. V lost 5 bases and J 6 bases, leaving 17 bases between the germline ends. CDR3 length equals 14 residues. Per the germline V gene, CDR1 is MNHNS and CDR2 is SASEGT.

The rearrangement links TRBV7-9 to TRBJ2-5; 9 bases are shared with TRBD2. This CDR3 spans 16 amino acids. Trimming took 5 bases from V and 6 from J; bases not matched to a gene: 13. In germline, CDR1 is SEHNR, CDR2 FQNEAQ (reference sequence). The CDR3 protein is CASSPGIAGAKKTQYF. The DNA for the CDR3 is TGTGCCAGCAGCCCCGGGATAGCGGGGGCGAAAAAGACCCAGTACTTC.

The sample holds many counts of this clonotype. The CDR3 sequence is CASSLEPDRVNQQFF. CDR3 nucleotide sequence: TGTGCCAGCAGCTTAGAACCGGACAGGGTAAACCAGCAGTTCTTC. V is TRBV11-1 and J is TRBJ2-1; 8 bases map to TRBD1. V was clipped by 1 base and J by 11 bases; unmatched bases: 10. Per the germline V gene, CDR1 is SGHAT and CDR2 is FQDESV (reference sequence). The CDR3 loop spans 15 amino acids. The whole variable domain, remainder taken from reference TRBV11-1 and TRBJ2-1, is EAEVAQSPRYKITEKSQAVAFWCDPISGHATLYWYRQILGQGPELLVQFQDESVVDDSQLPKDRFSAERLKGVDSTLKIQPAELGDSAMYLCASSLEPDRVNQQFFGPGTRLTVL.

Remarks on this clonotype: A much larger clone is a single base away; this may be a read error. The V call is TRBV24-1, the J call TRBJ2-1, with D perhaps TRBD1 or TRBD2 (6 bases each). Germline V CDR1 and CDR2: KGHDR, SFDVKD. This CDR3 has 15 amino acids. The V end lost 2 bases, the J end lost 5 bases, and 12 bases lay between the germline ends. CDR3 sequence: CATSDYGGPHNEQFF. CDR3 DNA: TGTGCCACCAGTGATTATGGGGGGCCGCACAATGAGCAGTTCTTC.

At least ten counts were recorded for this clonotype. J is TRBJ1-2 and V is TRBV7-8; D might be TRBD1 (5 bases). Germline CDR1 and CDR2: SGHVS and FQNEAQ. The CDR3 runs 12 residues. The ends were cut back, 2 bases at V and 8 bases at J, with 9 bases in the middle. CDR3 DNA sequence: TGTGCCAGCAGCTTAAAGGGGAACGGCTACACCTTC. Translated: CASSLKGNGYTF. Filled out from reference TRBV7-8 and TRBJ1-2, the complete variable domain reads GAGVSQSPRYKVAKRGQDVALRCDPISGHVSLFWYQQALGQGPEFLTYFQNEAQLDKSGLPSDRFFAERPEGSVSTLKIQRTQQEDSAVYLCASSLKGNGYTFGSGTRLTVV.

This clonotype appeared a few times. The rearrangement uses TRBV20-1 and TRBJ1-1; D unresolved. The CDR3 contains 14 residues. The V end was cut by 4 bases, the J end by 2 bases, with 14 bases between. Germline CDR1 reads DFQATT; CDR2 reads SNEGSKA (reference sequence). CDR3 DNA sequence: TGCAGTGCTAACTCGGATGGACCTAACACTGAAGCTTTCTTT. This gives the protein CSANSDGPNTEAFF.

The chain recombines TRBV6-9 with TRBJ2-1, with D uncertain. The CDR3 contains 15 residues. V dropped 2 bases and J dropped 0 bases, with 8 bases sitting between them. The germline CDR1 and CDR2 sequences are MNHGY and SVAAGI. In nucleotides, the CDR3 is TGTGCCAGCAGTTATAACGAGCGCTCCTACAATGAGCAGTTCTTC. Protein product: CASSYNERSYNEQFF.

This clonotype was counted between two and nine times. This chain connects TRBV5-1 to TRBJ1-1; 12 bases align to TRBD1. Germline V CDR1 and CDR2: SGHRS, YFSETQ. V lost 0 bases to trimming and J lost 4 bases; unmatched junction nucleotides: 4. CDR3 length equals 16 residues. The CDR3: CASSLGGTGGVTEAFF. The CDR3 DNA reads as TGCGCCAGCAGCTTGGGAGGGACAGGGGGCGTCACTGAAGCTTTCTTT.

This sequence joins TRBV6-1 and TRBJ1-5; D remains ambiguous. This CDR3 is 14 amino acids long. V lost 2 bases and J 7 bases, leaving 12 bases between the germline ends. Germline V CDR1 and CDR2: MNHNS, SASEGT. The CDR3 here is CASSEPRTQQPQHF. The DNA for the CDR3 is TGTGCCAGCAGTGAACCTAGAACCCAACAGCCCCAGCATTTT.

This clonotype has only one observation. The V call is TRBV27, the J call TRBJ2-1, with 11 bases fitting TRBD2. Germline V gene sequence: CDR1 MNHEY, CDR2 SMNVEV (reference sequence). The CDR3 is made up of 17 amino acids. J was trimmed by 7 bases and V by 2 bases; bases with no gene match: 10. In DNA form, the CDR3 reads TGTGCCAGCAGTTTAGCCTTAGCGGGAGGGATTTTAAATGAGCAGTTCTTC. Residues: CASSLALAGGILNEQFF.

This clonotype was recorded many times. In DNA form, the CDR3 reads TGTGCCAGCAGCTTAGGAGCTCTGAGGGGACACACAACTAGCGTGAGCTCCTACGAGCAGTACTTC. This codes for CASSLGALRGHTTSVSSYEQYF. V usage is TRBV13 and J usage is TRBJ2-7; D possibly corresponds to TRBD2 (7 bases). The CDR3 spans 22 residues. Germline-derived CDR1 and CDR2 are PRHDT and FYEKMQ (reference sequence). V was shortened by 0 bases and J by 0 bases, with 30 bases between the two germline ends.

The chain carries TRBV28 and TRBJ2-1; the D gene is possibly TRBD2 (5 bases). Germline loops: CDR1 MDHEN, CDR2 SYDVKM. This CDR3 comprises 16 residues. The V end lost 4 bases, the J end lost 3 bases, and 16 bases lay between the germline ends. DNA for the CDR3: TGTGCCAGCAGTTCAGATCTCCGGGGTCTCTACAATGAGCAGTTCTTC. This translates into CASSSDLRGLYNEQFF.

This clonotype was observed many times. This chain joins TRBV30 and TRBJ2-2; 7 bases align to TRBD1. This CDR3 has 14 amino acids. V shed 3 bases, J shed 1 base, and the junction held 2 bases outside the gene matches. Germline values: CDR1 GTSNPN, CDR2 SVGIG (reference sequence). The CDR3 loop is CAWRGTENTGELFF. CDR3 DNA: TGTGCCTGGAGAGGGACAGAGAACACCGGGGAGCTGTTTTTT.